These 18 T cell receptor beta chains share one sample of origin, sequenced in a study of Ad26.COV2.S vaccination and SARS-CoV-2 variants. Treatment in this sample: some 20 received Ad26.COV2.S at low or high dose, single or two shots; 5 received placebo; per-sample allocation not given. Specimens were obtained on day 63 following the first vaccine or placebo injection. Profiling relied on immunoSEQ multiplex PCR, and the TCRdb table lists in-frame clones only, not all of them. The sample lists around 340,000 clones, 88% seen once, with 6.4% in the top ten. The material sequenced was peripheral blood, taken in a trial of Ad26.COV2.S vaccine versus placebo. The source of these receptors is a person between 18 and 59 years old who received the Ad26.COV2.S COVID-19 vaccine or a placebo.

V and J are TRBV20-1 and TRBJ2-1; TRBD1 matches 7 bases. The CDR3 totals 15 residues. Per germline, CDR1 DFQATT and CDR2 SNEGSKA (reference sequence). J lost 4 bases, V lost 3 bases, and 9 bases had no gene match. CDR3 nucleotide sequence: TGCAGTGCTAGTCCAGGGGGACGGATTTACAATGAGCAGTTCTTC. Protein sequence: CSASPGGRIYNEQFF.

The rearrangement uses TRBV11-2 and TRBJ2-1; D uncertain. CDR3 length equals 17 residues. Trimming stripped 1 base from V and 0 bases from J, with 13 bases between. Germline CDR1 SGHAT, CDR2 FQNNGV. The CDR3 region has the DNA TGTGCCAGCAGCTTAGCTGGTACCCAAGGCTCCTACAATGAGCAGTTCTTC. It yields the protein CASSLAGTQGSYNEQFF.

The V gene is TRBV5-4, the J gene TRBJ2-3; the match to TRBD2 covers 16 bases. The J segment lost 6 bases and the V segment lost 4 bases, leaving 8 bases of the junction unmatched. Germline V gives CDR1 SGHNT, CDR2 YYREEE (reference sequence). The CDR3 sequence is 17 residues long. CDR3 in DNA: TGTGCCAGCAGCCCCGGGACTAGCGGGGGGGCCTTGGATACGCAGTATTTT. Translation: CASSPGTSGGALDTQYF.

The rearrangement joins TRBV7-3 to TRBJ2-5; 7 nucleotides agree with TRBD1. The CDR3 sequence is 13 residues long. V lost 6 bases to trimming and J lost 5 bases; unmatched junction nucleotides: 6. The germline V gene encodes CDR1 SGHTA and CDR2 FQGTGA. CDR3 sequence (DNA): TGTGCCAGCAGTCCACAGGGACAGGAGACCCAGTACTTC. Encoded protein: CASSPQGQETQYF.

This clone occurred a few times. This chain links TRBV28 with TRBJ1-3, with D possibly matching TRBD1 (6 bases). Trimming stripped 2 bases from V and 7 bases from J, with 24 bases between. This CDR3 spans 18 amino acids. CDR1 MDHEN and CDR2 SYDVKM come from the germline V gene. The CDR3 region has the DNA TGTGCCAGCAGTTTAGGAGGGGGGGCTCAATCGGCTGCTAACACCATATATTTT. Protein product: CASSLGGGAQSAANTIYF.

This chain joins TRBV6-1 and TRBJ1-2; D might be TRBD1 (5 bases). Germline CDR1 reads MNHNS; CDR2 reads SASEGT. The CDR3 covers 17 residues. The germline V and J ends were trimmed by 3 bases and 4 bases, with 21 bases remaining between them. The CDR3: CASSDAGGGVFTYGYTF. CDR3 coding DNA: TGTGCCAGCAGTGATGCGGGGGGAGGGGTTTTTACCTATGGCTACACCTTC.

J is TRBJ1-2 and V is TRBV6-5; the match to TRBD1 covers 7 bases. This CDR3 has 14 amino acids. V shed 6 bases and J 0 bases; nucleotides not matched to a gene: 4. Germline V gives CDR1 MNHEY, CDR2 SVGAGI. The chain's CDR3 is CASRATGTNYGYTF. For the CDR3, the DNA is TGTGCCAGCAGGGCGACAGGGACTAACTATGGCTACACCTTC.

The rearrangement joins TRBV19 to TRBJ1-2, with D uncertain. Per the germline V gene, CDR1 is LNHDA and CDR2 is SQIVND (reference sequence). This CDR3 is 15 amino acids long. Trimming took off 0 bases at V and 6 bases at J, with 14 bases between the two ends. The CDR3 nucleotides read TGTGCCAGTAGTATAGATTCGGCAGTAATTAATGGCTACACCTTC. It specifies CASSIDSAVINGYTF.

This clone was observed a few times. The chain couples TRBV24-1 to TRBJ2-2; D not resolved. Trimming stripped 4 bases from V and 0 bases from J, with 8 bases between. This CDR3 has 15 amino acids. CDR1 is KGHDR, CDR2 SFDVKD, per germline. Here the CDR3 reads CATSESMTNTGELFF. CDR3 bases: TGTGCCACCAGTGAATCGATGACGAACACCGGGGAGCTGTTTTTT.

The chain recombines TRBV4-3 with TRBJ2-1; 12 positions match TRBD1. Unmatched junction bases numbered 6, after V lost 4 bases and J lost 8 bases. CDR3 length: 15 amino acids. Germline V gene data show CDR1 as LGHNA and CDR2 as YSLEER. This chain's CDR3 is CASSPGTGGKDEQFF. The CDR3 DNA reads TGCGCCAGCAGCCCCGGGACAGGGGGCAAGGATGAGCAGTTCTTC.

In DNA, the CDR3 is TGTGCCAGCAGCTTAGCTAGACAGAGATATCTCCAAGAGACCCAGTACTTC. This encodes CASSLARQRYLQETQYF. The chain couples TRBV5-6 to TRBJ2-5; D might be TRBD1 (5 bases). This CDR3 spans 17 amino acids. Deletions cut 2 bases from V and 1 base from J, with 18 bases between. CDR1 and CDR2 from the germline V gene are SGHDT and YYEEEE.

The chain has TRBV19 and TRBJ1-2; the D gene is possibly TRBD1 (6 bases). CDR1 and CDR2 from the germline V gene are LNHDA and SQIVND (reference sequence). V lost 1 base and J 6 bases, leaving 15 bases between the germline ends. This CDR3 region has 15 residues. For the CDR3, the DNA is TGTGCCAGTAGTATAGCCCGAGGTCAGGGGAATGGCTACACCTTC. This sequence encodes CASSIARGQGNGYTF.

About this clone itself: At one end, the junction sequence differs from germline, possibly due to a read error. The chain carries TRBV6-2 or TRBV6-3 and TRBJ2-7; TRBD1 agrees at 9 bases. CDR3 size: 16 residues. Germline V CDR1 and CDR2: MNHEY, SVGEGT. The CDR3, as DNA: TGTGCCAGCACTTACAGCTCGGGACAGGGCTCCTACGAGCAGTACTTC. Translating gives CASTYSSGQGSYEQYF.

This clone has more than one count but fewer than ten. This CDR3 is also generated by other DNA sequences in the sample. The J gene is TRBJ2-5, the V gene TRBV9; D unresolved. With 0 bases removed from V and 2 bases from J, the gap between germline ends came to 5 bases. Germline V gives CDR1 SGDLS, CDR2 YYNGEE. This CDR3 comprises 13 residues. The CDR3 nucleotides read TGTGCCAGCAGCGTAGGACAACAAGAGACCCAGTACTTC. Translated: CASSVGQQETQYF.

The V and J genes are TRBV21-1 and TRBJ2-1. TRBV21-1 is noted as a pseudogene. CDR3 size: 14 residues. DNA for the CDR3: TGTGCCAGCAGCCAAATCCCTTTGGCGATTGAGCAGTTCTTC. Its protein is CASSQIPLAIEQFF.

The chain joins TRBV14 to TRBJ1-1; D gene uncertain. From germline, CDR1 is SGHDN and CDR2 FVKESK. V was trimmed by 0 bases and J by 2 bases, leaving 10 bases between them. The CDR3 extends over 15 amino acids. This CDR3 reads CASSQDIAGNTEAFF. In nucleotides, the CDR3 is TGTGCCAGCAGCCAAGATATCGCCGGAAACACTGAAGCTTTCTTT.

This chain links TRBV5-8 with TRBJ1-2; D is perhaps TRBD1 (6 bases). Germline values: CDR1 SGHTS, CDR2 YDEGEE. The V end was cut by 4 bases, the J end by 1 base, with 14 bases between. The CDR3 covers 15 residues. CDR3 loop: CASSPRGGVNYGYTF. CDR3 DNA: TGTGCCAGCAGCCCCCGAGGGGGGGTTAACTATGGCTACACCTTC.

This rearrangement joins TRBV27 to TRBJ2-1, with 8 bases matching TRBD2. Looked up from germline, CDR1 is MNHEY and CDR2 is SMNVEV (reference sequence). This CDR3 has 15 residues. V lost 6 bases, J lost 7 bases, and 11 bases stayed unmatched. CDR3 residues: CASRGWGLDHNEQFF. CDR3 coding DNA: TGTGCCAGCAGAGGATGGGGACTAGACCATAATGAGCAGTTCTTC.